This T cell receptor beta chain was obtained from a study of blood T cells in healthy people across ages. Overall study results and limits: Because donor CMV status was unknown, expanded clonotype changes were possibly confounded.

Per germline, CDR1 SQVTM and CDR2 ANQGSEA. The CDR3 extends over 15 amino acids. V shed 4 bases and J 0 bases; nucleotides not matched to a gene: 1. The sample holds a few counts of this clonotype. Its antigen is undetermined. The authors ran a second PCR of 7 to 11 cycles using a sample-barcoded 5' primer and a J-beta primer mix. Via MiXCR, TCRdb re-called the 5' RACE reads, giving one row per CDR3 protein. Of some 1.7 million distinct CDR3 sequences listed, under 30% are singletons. The sequence was obtained from a woman in her twenties or thirties in good health. Input material: blood. The chain recombines TRBV29-1 with TRBJ2-1; 12 bases are shared with TRBD2. In DNA form, the CDR3 reads TGCAGCGTTGCGACTAGCGGGAGCTCCTACAATGAGCAGTTCTTC. Translated, it gives CSVATSGSSYNEQFF.